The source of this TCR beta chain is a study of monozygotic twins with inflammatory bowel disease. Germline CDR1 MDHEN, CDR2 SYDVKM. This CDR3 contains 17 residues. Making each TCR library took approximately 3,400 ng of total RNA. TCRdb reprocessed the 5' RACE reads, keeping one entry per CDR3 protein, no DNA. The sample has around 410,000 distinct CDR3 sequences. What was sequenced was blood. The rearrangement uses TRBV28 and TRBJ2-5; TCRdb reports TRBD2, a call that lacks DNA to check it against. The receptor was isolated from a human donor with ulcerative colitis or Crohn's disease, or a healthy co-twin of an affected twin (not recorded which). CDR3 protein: CASSLSARLGRGETQYF.